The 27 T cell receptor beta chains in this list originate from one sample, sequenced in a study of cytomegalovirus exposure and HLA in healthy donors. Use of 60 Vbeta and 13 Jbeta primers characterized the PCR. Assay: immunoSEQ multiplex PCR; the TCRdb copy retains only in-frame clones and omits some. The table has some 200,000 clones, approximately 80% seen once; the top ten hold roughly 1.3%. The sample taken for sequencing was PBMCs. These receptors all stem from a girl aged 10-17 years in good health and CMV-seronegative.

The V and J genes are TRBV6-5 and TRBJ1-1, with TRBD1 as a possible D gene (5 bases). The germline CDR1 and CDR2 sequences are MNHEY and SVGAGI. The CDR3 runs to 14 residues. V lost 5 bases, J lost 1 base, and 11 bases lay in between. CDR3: CASSASGGNTEAFF. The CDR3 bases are TGTGCCAGCAGTGCCTCCGGGGGGAACACTGAAGCTTTCTTT.

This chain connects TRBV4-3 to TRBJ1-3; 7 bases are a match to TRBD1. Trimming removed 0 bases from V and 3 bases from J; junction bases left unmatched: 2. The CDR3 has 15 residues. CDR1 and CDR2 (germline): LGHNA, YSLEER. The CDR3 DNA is TGCGCCAGCAGCCAAGACACAGGGGTTGGAAACACCATATATTTT. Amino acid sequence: CASSQDTGVGNTIYF.

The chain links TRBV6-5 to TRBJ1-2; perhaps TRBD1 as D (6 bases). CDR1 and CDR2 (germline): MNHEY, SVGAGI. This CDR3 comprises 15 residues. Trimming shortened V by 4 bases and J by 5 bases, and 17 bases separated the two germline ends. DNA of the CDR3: TGTGCCAGCAGTTGGGACCGGGACACCAAATATGGCTACACCTTC. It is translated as CASSWDRDTKYGYTF.

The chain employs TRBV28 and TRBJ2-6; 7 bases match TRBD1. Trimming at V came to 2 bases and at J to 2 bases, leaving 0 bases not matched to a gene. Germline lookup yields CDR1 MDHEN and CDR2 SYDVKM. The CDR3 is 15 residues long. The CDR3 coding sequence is TGTGCCAGCAGTTTACAGGGGGCTGGGGCCAACGTCCTGACTTTC. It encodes CASSLQGAGANVLTF.

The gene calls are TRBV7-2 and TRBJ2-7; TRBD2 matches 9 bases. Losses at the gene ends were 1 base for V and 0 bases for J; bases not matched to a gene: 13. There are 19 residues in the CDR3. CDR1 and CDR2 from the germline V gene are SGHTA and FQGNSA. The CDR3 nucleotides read TGTGCCAGCAGCTTAGTGGGTGCGGGGGGGCGGGTTCGCTCCTACGAGCAGTACTTC. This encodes CASSLVGAGGRVRSYEQYF.

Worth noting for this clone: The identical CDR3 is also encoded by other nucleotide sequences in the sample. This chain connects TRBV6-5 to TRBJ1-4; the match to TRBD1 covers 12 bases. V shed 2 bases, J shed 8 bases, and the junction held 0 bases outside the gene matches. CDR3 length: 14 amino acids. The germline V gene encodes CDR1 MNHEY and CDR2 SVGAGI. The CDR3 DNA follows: TGTGCCAGCAGTTACGGGACAGGGGGCGAAAAACTGTTTTTT. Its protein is CASSYGTGGEKLFF.

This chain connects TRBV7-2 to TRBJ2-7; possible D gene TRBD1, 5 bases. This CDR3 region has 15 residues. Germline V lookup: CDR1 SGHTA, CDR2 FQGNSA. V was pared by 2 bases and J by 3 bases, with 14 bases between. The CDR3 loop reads CASSLRGGGFYEQYF. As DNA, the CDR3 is TGTGCCAGCAGCTTAAGGGGTGGTGGATTCTACGAGCAGTACTTC. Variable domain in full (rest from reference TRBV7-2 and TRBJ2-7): GAGVSQSPSNKVTEKGKDVELRCDPISGHTALYWYRQSLGQGLEFLIYFQGNSAPDKSGLPSDRFSAERTGGSVSTLTIQRTQQEDSAVYLCASSLRGGGFYEQYFGPGTRLTVT.

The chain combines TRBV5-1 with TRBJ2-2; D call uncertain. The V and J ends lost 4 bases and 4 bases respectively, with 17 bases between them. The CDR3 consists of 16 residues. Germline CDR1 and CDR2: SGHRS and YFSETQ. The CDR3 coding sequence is TGCGCCAGCAGCCCTTTCGGCAGCCGCGGCACCGGGGAGCTGTTTTTT. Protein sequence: CASSPFGSRGTGELFF.

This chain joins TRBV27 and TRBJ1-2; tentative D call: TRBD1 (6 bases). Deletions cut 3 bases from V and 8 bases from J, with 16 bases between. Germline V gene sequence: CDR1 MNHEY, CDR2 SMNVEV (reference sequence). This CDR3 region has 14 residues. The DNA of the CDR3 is TGTGCCAGCAGTTTCGGTATAGAAAGGGGGGGCTACACCTTC. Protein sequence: CASSFGIERGGYTF.

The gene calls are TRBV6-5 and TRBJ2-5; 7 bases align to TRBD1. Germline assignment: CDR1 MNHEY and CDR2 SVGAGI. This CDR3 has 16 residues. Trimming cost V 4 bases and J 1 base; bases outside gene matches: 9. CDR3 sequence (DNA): TGTGCCAGCAGTTTAACAGGACAGGCACGCCAAGAGACCCAGTACTTC. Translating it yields CASSLTGQARQETQYF.

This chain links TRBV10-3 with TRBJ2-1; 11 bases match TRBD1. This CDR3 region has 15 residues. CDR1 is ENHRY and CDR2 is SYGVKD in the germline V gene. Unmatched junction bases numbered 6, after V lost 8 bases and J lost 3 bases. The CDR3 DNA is TGTGCCATCGAACCGGGACAGGGGGACTACAATGAGCAGTTCTTC. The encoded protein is CAIEPGQGDYNEQFF.

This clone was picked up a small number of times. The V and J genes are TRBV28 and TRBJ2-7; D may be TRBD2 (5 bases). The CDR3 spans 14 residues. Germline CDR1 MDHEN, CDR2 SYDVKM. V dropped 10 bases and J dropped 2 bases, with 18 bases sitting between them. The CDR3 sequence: CATTPERVAYEQYF. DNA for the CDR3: TGTGCCACCACGCCAGAGAGGGTCGCCTACGAGCAGTACTTC.

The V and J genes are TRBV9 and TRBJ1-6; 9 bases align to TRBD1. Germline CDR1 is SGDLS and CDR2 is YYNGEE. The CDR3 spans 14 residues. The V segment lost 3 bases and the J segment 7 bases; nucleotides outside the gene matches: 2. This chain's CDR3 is CASSGDRANSPLHF. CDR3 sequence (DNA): TGTGCCAGCAGCGGGGACAGGGCCAATTCACCCCTCCACTTT.

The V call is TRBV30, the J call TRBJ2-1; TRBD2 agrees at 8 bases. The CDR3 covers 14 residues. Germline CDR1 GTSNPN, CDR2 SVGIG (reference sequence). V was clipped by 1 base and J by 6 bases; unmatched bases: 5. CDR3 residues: CAWSAGGPINEQFF. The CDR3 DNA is TGTGCCTGGAGTGCGGGAGGGCCGATCAATGAGCAGTTCTTC.

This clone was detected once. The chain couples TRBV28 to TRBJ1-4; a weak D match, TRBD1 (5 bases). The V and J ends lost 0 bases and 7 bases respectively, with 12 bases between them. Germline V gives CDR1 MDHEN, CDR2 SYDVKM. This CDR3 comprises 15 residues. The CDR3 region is CASSLWRGKGEKLFF. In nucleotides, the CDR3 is TGTGCCAGCAGTTTATGGCGGGGGAAGGGTGAAAAACTGTTTTTT.

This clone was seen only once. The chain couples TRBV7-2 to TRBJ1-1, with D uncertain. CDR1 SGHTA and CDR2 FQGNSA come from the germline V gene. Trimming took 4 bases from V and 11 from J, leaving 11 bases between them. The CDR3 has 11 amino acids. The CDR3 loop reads CASSYNKRAFF. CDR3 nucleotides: TGTGCCAGCAGCTATAACAAGCGGGCTTTCTTT.

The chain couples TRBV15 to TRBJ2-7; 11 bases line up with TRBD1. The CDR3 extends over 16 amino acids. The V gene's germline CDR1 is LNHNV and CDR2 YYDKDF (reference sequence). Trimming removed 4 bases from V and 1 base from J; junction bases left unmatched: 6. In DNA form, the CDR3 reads TGTGCCACCAGCAAGAGGACAGGGGGCATATCCTACGAGCAGTACTTC. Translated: CATSKRTGGISYEQYF. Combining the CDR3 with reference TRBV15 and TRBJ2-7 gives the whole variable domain DAMVIQNPRYQVTQFGKPVTLSCSQTLNHNVMYWYQQKSSQAPKLLFHYYDKDFNNEADTPDNFQSRRPNTSFCFLDIRSPGLGDTAMYLCATSKRTGGISYEQYFGPGTRLTVT.

The CDR3 is CASSTQGSLGEKLFF. The CDR3 DNA reads as TGTGCCAGCAGTACACAGGGTTCCTTGGGTGAAAAACTGTTTTTT. The V and J genes are TRBV6-5 and TRBJ1-4; TRBD1 is a possible D gene (6 bases). The V gene lost 5 bases and the J gene lost 7 bases, with 17 bases spanning the gap. CDR3 length: 15 amino acids. Germline V lookup: CDR1 MNHEY, CDR2 SVGAGI.

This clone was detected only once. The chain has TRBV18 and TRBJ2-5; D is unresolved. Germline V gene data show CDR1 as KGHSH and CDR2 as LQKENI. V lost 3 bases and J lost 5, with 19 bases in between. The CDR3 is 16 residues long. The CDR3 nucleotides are TGTGCCAGCTCACCCGAGCGAGAGCACCCGACGGAGACCCAGTACTTC. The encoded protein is CASSPEREHPTETQYF.

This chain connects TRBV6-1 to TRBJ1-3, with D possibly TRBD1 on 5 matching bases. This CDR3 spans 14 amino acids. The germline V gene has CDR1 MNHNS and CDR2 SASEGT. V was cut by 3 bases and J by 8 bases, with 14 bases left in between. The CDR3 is CASSEDTEHDTIYF. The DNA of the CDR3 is TGTGCCAGCAGTGAGGACACAGAACACGACACCATATATTTT.

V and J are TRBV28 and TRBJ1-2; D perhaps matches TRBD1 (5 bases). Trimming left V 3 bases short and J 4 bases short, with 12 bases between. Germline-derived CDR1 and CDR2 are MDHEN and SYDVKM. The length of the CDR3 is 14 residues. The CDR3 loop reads CASSLGRQGYGYTF. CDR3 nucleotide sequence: TGTGCCAGCAGTTTGGGGCGGCAAGGCTATGGCTACACCTTC.

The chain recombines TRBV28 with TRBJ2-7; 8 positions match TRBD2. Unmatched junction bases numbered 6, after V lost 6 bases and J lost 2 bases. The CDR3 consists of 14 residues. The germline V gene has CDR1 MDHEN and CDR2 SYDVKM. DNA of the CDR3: TGTGCCAGCAGAGAAGCGGGAGAGACCTACGAGCAGTACTTC. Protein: CASREAGETYEQYF.

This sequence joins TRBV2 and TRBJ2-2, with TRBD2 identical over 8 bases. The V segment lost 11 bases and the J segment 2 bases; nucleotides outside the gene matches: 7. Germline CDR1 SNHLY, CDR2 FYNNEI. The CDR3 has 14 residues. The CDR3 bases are TGTGCCGGAAGCGGGGGTCTAAACACCGGGGAGCTGTTTTTT. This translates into CAGSGGLNTGELFF.

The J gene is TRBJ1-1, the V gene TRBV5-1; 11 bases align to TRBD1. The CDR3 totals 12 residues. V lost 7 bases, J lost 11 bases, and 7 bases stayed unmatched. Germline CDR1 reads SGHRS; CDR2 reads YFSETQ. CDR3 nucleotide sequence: TGCGCCAGCGGCGGGACAGGGGGGTTGGCTTTCTTT. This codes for CASGGTGGLAFF.

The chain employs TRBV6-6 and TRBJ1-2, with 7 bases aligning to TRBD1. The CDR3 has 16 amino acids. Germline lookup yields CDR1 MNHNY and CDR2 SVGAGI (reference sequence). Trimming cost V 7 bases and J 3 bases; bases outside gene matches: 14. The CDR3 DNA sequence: TGTGCCAGCACCAAGGGCCGTAGACAGGGCGACTATGGCTACACCTTC. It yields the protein CASTKGRRQGDYGYTF.

In DNA, the CDR3 is TGTGCCAGTAACGACAGGGGGGGGAACACTGAAGCTTTCTTT. Protein sequence: CASNDRGGNTEAFF. V gene TRBV19 combines with J gene TRBJ1-1; the match to TRBD1 covers 9 bases. V was pared by 7 bases and J by 1 base, with 4 bases of the junction left unmatched. Germline V gene data show CDR1 as LNHDA and CDR2 as SQIVND (reference sequence). This CDR3 contains 14 residues.

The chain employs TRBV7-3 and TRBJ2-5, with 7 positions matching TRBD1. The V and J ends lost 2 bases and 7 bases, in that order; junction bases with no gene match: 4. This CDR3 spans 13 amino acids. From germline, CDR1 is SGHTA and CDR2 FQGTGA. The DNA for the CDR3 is TGTGCCAGCAGCTTAGGACAGGACGGGACCCAGTACTTC. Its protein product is CASSLGQDGTQYF.